The clone carrying this T cell receptor (beta chain) was seen a handful of times. A much larger clone lies a single base off, so this may be a read error. The diagnostic basis comprised clinical symptoms, serum thyroxine and TRAb, thyroid ultrasound and orbital computed tomography. This CDR3 is built from 15 residues. The V and J ends lost 7 bases and 4 bases, in that order; junction bases with no gene match: 10. Germline values: CDR1 MNHEY, CDR2 SMNVEV (reference sequence). The source material, RNA transcripts, was used to amplify TCR beta CDR3 regions. The HTBI primer set drove a first-round RT-PCR of the TCR CDR3. One entry per CDR3 protein results from TCRdb running MiXCR on the multiplex PCR reads. The sample has around 480,000 distinct CDR3 sequences, under 15% seen once. These data come from a study of T cells in Graves' hyperthyroidism and ophthalmopathy.

The receptor comes from a young woman with Graves' hyperthyroidism. This rearrangement joins TRBV27 to TRBJ1-2, with 9 nucleotides matching TRBD1. Sample: blood. For the CDR3, the DNA is TGTGCCAGCATCCCCTTGGGACAGGGTAGCTATGGCTACACCTTC. Protein: CASIPLGQGSYGYTF.